The clone carrying this T cell receptor (beta chain) was observed a few times. The antigen is unknown. Primed by a sample-barcoded 5' primer and a J-beta primer mix, a second PCR proceeded for roughly 7 to 12 cycles. Every single cDNA molecule received a tag from a template-switch adaptor with 12 random nucleotides. One entry per CDR3 protein, called by TCRdb with MiXCR from the 5' RACE reads. The sample records about 1,400,000 distinct CDR3 sequences, 40% to 50% being singletons. Germline V gives CDR1 MGHRA, CDR2 YSYEKL. The V and J ends lost 3 bases and 0 bases, in that order; junction bases with no gene match: 5. The CDR3 is made up of 15 amino acids. This sample stems from a study of blood T cells in healthy people across ages. Whole-study results and caveats: Roughly linear declines in TCR beta diversity per million T cells occurred with age. The diversity estimates, figures obtained from one million T cells, were considered underestimates.

The sequence was collected from a woman under 30 in good health. The sequencing input was blood. The J gene is TRBJ2-7, the V gene TRBV4-1; 7 bases align to TRBD1. Here the CDR3 DNA reads TGCGCCAGCAGCCAGGTCGGGGACAGCTCCTACGAGCAGTACTTC. Translated: CASSQVGDSSYEQYF.